This T cell receptor beta chain was recorded in a study of blood T cell repertoires in COVID-19. Remarks on this clone: A junction end diverges from the germline sequence, so it may reflect a read error.

CDR1 is KGHSY, CDR2 FQNENV, per germline. This CDR3 is 16 amino acids long. Method: immunoSEQ multiplex PCR; TCRdb's copy keeps in-frame clones and lacks some. The sample yields 95,000 to 150,000 clones, approximately 90% seen once. V usage is TRBV16 and J usage is TRBJ1-2, with TRBD1 matching over 11 bases. This clonotype was obtained from a man between 45 and 60 years old with COVID-19, enrolled during active disease. Sequenced material: peripheral blood. This CDR3 is CASSLDRGPTNSGYTF. The CDR3 DNA is TGTGCCAGCAGCCTGGACAGGGGGCCCACGAACTCTGGCTACACCTTC.